These T cell receptor beta chains were read from a single sample in a study of blood T cell repertoires in COVID-19. The repertoire was sequenced with immunoSEQ multiplex PCR; TCRdb's copy has only in-frame clones and lacks some. The sample has about 180,000 clones; approximately 90% are singletons. The sequencing sample was made of peripheral blood. The receptors here all came from a man between 18 and 35 years old who had recovered from COVID-19. Both conserved end residues are part of each CDR3. D genes are given only for firm matches. Clone size is stated in some rows and not others, as once, few, many or a class when expanded.

>15|TRBV5-1|NA|NA|TRBJ2-3
TGCGCCAGCAGCTTATGGGGGGACCTCACAGATACGCAGTATTTT
CASSLWGDLTDTQYF
>17|TRBV11-2|NA|TRBD2|TRBJ2-2
TGTGCCAGCAGCTCCCTAGCGGGACAAAAAAAGCCCGGGGAGCTGTTTTTT
CASSSLAGQKKPGELFF
>15|TRBV27|NA|TRBD1|TRBJ2-7
TGTGCCAGCAGTATCATCGACAGGGGTTTTGTAGAGCAGTACTTC
CASSIIDRGFVEQYF
>15|TRBV29-1|NA|TRBD1|TRBJ2-2
TGCAGCGTTCTTCCGGGACAGCGACAGGCCGGGGAGCTGTTTTTT
CSVLPGQRQAGELFF
>15|TRBV6-4|NA|TRBD2|TRBJ2-1
TGTGCCAGCAGCCCCGGCGGGACGGCGGGGGGTGAGCAGTTCTTC
CASSPGGTAGGEQFF
>13|TRBV3-1/TRBV3-2|NA|NA|TRBJ2-7
TGTGCCAGCAGCCATGGGGACTCTTACGAGCAGTACTTC
CASSHGDSYEQYF
>14|TRBV10-3|NA|TRBD1|TRBJ2-7
TGTGCCATCAGAGTGGACAGGGGTGGCACCGAGCAGTACTTC
CAIRVDRGGTEQYF
>18|TRBV18|NA|TRBD2|TRBJ2-3
TGTGCCAGCTCACCCAGACTAGCGGGAGGTCTCGGCACAGATACGCAGTATTTT
CASSPRLAGGLGTDTQYF
>15|TRBV19|NA|TRBD1|TRBJ1-2
TGTGCCAGTAGTATAGCTGGCGACAGGGCCTATGGCTACACCTTC
CASSIAGDRAYGYTF
>14|TRBV15|NA|NA|TRBJ2-7
TGTGCCACCAGCCCAAGCCTCGAGCCCTACGAGCAGTACTTC
CATSPSLEPYEQYF
>15|TRBV4-1|NA|NA|TRBJ2-1
TGCGCCAGCAGCCCACAGGCCAGCTCCTACAATGAGCAGTTCTTC
CASSPQASSYNEQFF
>14|TRBV7-3|once|NA|TRBJ1-2
TGTGCCAGCAGCTTAGACGGGGTGGGGTTTGGCTACACCTTC
CASSLDGVGFGYTF
>15|TRBV5-8|NA|TRBD1|TRBJ2-7
TGTGCCAGCAGCAGATTACAGGGGGCGCGCGGCGAGCAGTACTTC
CASSRLQGARGEQYF
>15|TRBV28|once|NA|TRBJ1-6
TGTGCCAGCCTCCCCTCGGAGGGCCTAAATTCACCCCTCCACTTT
CASLPSEGLNSPLHF
>15|TRBV6-5|NA|TRBD2|TRBJ2-7
TGTGCCAGCAGTTACGCCGCGGGGGGATCCTACGAGCAGTACTTC
CASSYAAGGSYEQYF
>13|TRBV7-9|NA|NA|TRBJ2-5
TGTGCCAGCAGCTTTCAGATCCAAGAGACCCAGTACTTC
CASSFQIQETQYF
>13|TRBV11-2|NA|NA|TRBJ1-2
TGTGCCAGCAGCTTGGGACTTATCTATGGCTACACCTTC
CASSLGLIYGYTF
>15|TRBV6-5|NA|TRBD1|TRBJ2-6
TGTGCCAGCAGTTTAGGGGGCGCTGGGGCCAACGTCCTGACTTTC
CASSLGGAGANVLTF
>15|TRBV25-1|NA|NA|TRBJ1-5
TGTGCCAGCAGTGCCCGCTCCGGGAGCAATCAGCCCCAGCATTTT
CASSARSGSNQPQHF
>15|TRBV6-5|NA|TRBD1|TRBJ2-3
TGTGCCAGCAGTTACAGACAGGGGGCGGCAGATACGCAGTATTTT
CASSYRQGAADTQYF
>16|TRBV5-6|NA|TRBD2|TRBJ2-3
TGTGCCAGCAGCTTGGTGACGGGAGGGATGGGGGATACGCAGTATTTT
CASSLVTGGMGDTQYF
>14|TRBV2|NA|NA|TRBJ2-7
TGTGCCAGCATGAGAGCTCGCGGCAACTACGAGCAGTACTTC
CASMRARGNYEQYF
>15|TRBV7-3|NA|NA|TRBJ2-2
TGTGCCAGCAGCTTAATGGGCCCCCGAACCGGGGAGCTGTTTTTT
CASSLMGPRTGELFF
>16|TRBV28|NA|TRBD1|TRBJ2-2
TGTGCCAGCAGTTTTCACACCCAAGGGGGCCCCGGGGAGCTGTTTTTT
CASSFHTQGGPGELFF